This T cell receptor beta chain was found in a study of OX40 agonist ivuxolimab in advanced cancers. Study-level background: Six ivuxolimab dose levels, 0.01 to 10 mg/kg, were given intravenously every 2 weeks. Patients enrolled in dose escalation were diagnosed with hepatocellular carcinoma, melanoma, renal cell or head and neck cancer.

Data came from immunoSEQ multiplex PCR; TCRdb stores just in-frame clones and leaves some out. The data show 35,000 to 55,000 clones, with approximately 90% seen just once and roughly 13% held by the top ten. From germline, CDR1 is SGHRS and CDR2 YFSETQ. The ends were cut back, 4 bases at V and 0 bases at J, with 14 bases in the middle. The CDR3 is made up of 16 amino acids. A word on this clone: What it binds is not known.

Study-wide results and caveats: Expanded clones were, on average, more numerous in CD8+ T cells than in CD4+. With doses of 0.1 to 3.0 mg/kg, CD4+ and CD8+ blood T cells had undergone clonal expansion by week 6.

The receptor's source is an adult with an advanced solid tumor such as melanoma, head and neck, liver or kidney cancer. This sample comprised CD4+ or CD8+ T cells sorted from blood, obtained in a trial of the OX40 agonist ivuxolimab. This chain links TRBV5-1 with TRBJ1-3; weak D call: TRBD1 (6 bases). The CDR3 reads CASSRSEGHSGNTIYF. CDR3 bases: TGCGCCAGCAGCCGCAGTGAGGGACACTCTGGAAACACCATATATTTT.